The present entry profiles one T cell receptor beta chain with its context. Its antigen is not known. This sample is drawn from a study of Ad26.COV2.S vaccination and SARS-CoV-2 variants. The table came from immunoSEQ multiplex PCR; TCRdb's copy has only in-frame clones and leaves some out. The repertoire holds 97,000 or so clones, with over 60% as singletons. Study-level findings and limits: Breadth of non-spike TCRs did not differ between vaccinees and placebo recipients. Analyses that measured TCR breadth and depth may have underestimated total T cell responses.

Per germline, CDR1 MNHEY and CDR2 SMNVEV (reference sequence). The CDR3 sequence is 16 residues long. J gave up 5 bases and V 5 bases, and 12 bases lay outside the gene matches. V usage is TRBV27 and J usage is TRBJ1-2, with 9 bases matching TRBD1. The sequencing here drew on peripheral blood, taken after recovery from COVID-19. This TCR derives from a human donor who had recovered from COVID-19. The CDR3 sequence: CASSPLPGTGSYGYTF. The CDR3 nucleotides read TGTGCCAGCAGTCCCCTTCCCGGGACAGGGTCGTATGGCTACACCTTC.